Described below is a single T cell receptor beta chain sequence and its context. Per the original methods: Reference gene primers were amplified, and this amplification served to estimate nucleated cell counts. Some clones are missing from TCRdb's copy, which holds only in-frame ones; the method was immunoSEQ multiplex PCR. V and J calls and clone size are those listed in that table; D and trimming were worked out from the DNA. The sample includes about 140,000 clones, about 79% of them seen just once. V gave up 2 bases and J gave up 6 bases, with 5 bases separating them. The germline CDR1 and CDR2 sequences are LNHDA and SQIVND (reference sequence). The CDR3 is 12 residues long. The entry originates in a study of blood T cell repertoires in COVID-19. Study-level information: COVID-19 samples from acute and convalescent phases originated in the United States, Italy and Spain. T cells, B-cell-depleted T cells, or PBMCs supplied cDNA or gDNA.

This TCR derives from a woman over 75 with active or convalescent COVID-19. The chain links TRBV19 to TRBJ1-5, with D uncertain. Source material: peripheral blood. CDR3 bases: TGTGCCAGTAGTATACGGAGTCAGCCCCAGCATTTT. Translating it yields CASSIRSQPQHF.